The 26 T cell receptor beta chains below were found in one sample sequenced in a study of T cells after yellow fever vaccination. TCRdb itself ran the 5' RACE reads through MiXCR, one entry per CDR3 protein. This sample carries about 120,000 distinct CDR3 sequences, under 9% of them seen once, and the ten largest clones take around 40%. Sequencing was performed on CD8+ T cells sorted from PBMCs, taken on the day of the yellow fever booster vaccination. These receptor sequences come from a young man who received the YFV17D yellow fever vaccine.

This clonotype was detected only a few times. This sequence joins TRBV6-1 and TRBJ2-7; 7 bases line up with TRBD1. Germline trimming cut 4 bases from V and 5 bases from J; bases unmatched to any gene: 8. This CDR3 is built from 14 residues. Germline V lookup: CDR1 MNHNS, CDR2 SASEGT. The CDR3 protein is CASSGRQGGNEQYV. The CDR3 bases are TGTGCCAGCAGTGGAAGACAGGGCGGCAACGAGCAGTACGTC.

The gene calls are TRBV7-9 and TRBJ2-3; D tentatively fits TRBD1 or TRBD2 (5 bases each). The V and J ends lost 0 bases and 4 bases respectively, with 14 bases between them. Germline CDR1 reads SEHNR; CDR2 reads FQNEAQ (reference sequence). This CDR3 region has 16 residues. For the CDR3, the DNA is TGTGCCAGCAGCTTAGCGCCGGGGCACCCTCCAGATACGCAGTATTTT. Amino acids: CASSLAPGHPPDTQYF. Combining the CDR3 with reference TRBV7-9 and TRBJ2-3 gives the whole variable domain DTGVSQNPRHKITKRGQNVTFRCDPISEHNRLYWYRQTLGQGPEFLTYFQNEAQLEKSRLLSDRFSAERPKGSFSTLEIQRTEQGDSAMYLCASSLAPGHPPDTQYFGPGTRLTVL.

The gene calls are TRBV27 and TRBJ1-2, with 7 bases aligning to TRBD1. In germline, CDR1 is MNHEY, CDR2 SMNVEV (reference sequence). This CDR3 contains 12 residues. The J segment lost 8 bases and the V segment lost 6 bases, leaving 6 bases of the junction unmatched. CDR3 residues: CASSPTGSGYTF. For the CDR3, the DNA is TGTGCCAGCAGCCCGACAGGGAGCGGCTACACCTTC.

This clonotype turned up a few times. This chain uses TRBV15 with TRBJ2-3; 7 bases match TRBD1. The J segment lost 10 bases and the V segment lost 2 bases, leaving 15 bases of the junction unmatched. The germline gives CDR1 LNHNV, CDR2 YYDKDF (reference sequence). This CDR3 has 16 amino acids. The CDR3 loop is CATSRIWEQGPSAQYF. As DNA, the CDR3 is TGTGCCACCAGCAGAATATGGGAACAGGGGCCTTCGGCGCAGTATTTT. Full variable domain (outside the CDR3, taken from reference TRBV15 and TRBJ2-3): DAMVIQNPRYQVTQFGKPVTLSCSQTLNHNVMYWYQQKSSQAPKLLFHYYDKDFNNEADTPDNFQSRRPNTSFCFLDIRSPGLGDTAMYLCATSRIWEQGPSAQYFGPGTRLTVL.

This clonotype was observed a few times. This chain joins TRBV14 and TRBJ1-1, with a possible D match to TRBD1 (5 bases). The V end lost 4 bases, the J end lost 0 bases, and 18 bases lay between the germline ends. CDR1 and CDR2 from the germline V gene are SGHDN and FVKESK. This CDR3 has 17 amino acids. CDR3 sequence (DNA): TGTGCCAGCAGCCCCCCAGGGTACGGGTTCATGAACACTGAAGCTTTCTTT. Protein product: CASSPPGYGFMNTEAFF.

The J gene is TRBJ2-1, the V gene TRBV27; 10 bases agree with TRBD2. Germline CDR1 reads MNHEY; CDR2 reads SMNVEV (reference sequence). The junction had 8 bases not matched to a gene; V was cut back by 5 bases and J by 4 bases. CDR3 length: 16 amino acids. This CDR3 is CASSPASGGTYNEQFF. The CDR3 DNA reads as TGTGCCAGCAGTCCGGCTAGCGGGGGCACTTACAATGAGCAGTTCTTC.

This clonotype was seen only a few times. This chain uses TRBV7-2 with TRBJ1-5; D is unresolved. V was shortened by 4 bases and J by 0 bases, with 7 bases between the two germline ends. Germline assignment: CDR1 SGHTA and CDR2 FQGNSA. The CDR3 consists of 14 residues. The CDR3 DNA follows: TGTGCCAGCAGCTCAGAGTTTAGCAATCAGCCCCAGCATTTT. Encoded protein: CASSSEFSNQPQHF. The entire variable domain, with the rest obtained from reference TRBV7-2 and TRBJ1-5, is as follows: GAGVSQSPSNKVTEKGKDVELRCDPISGHTALYWYRQSLGQGLEFLIYFQGNSAPDKSGLPSDRFSAERTGGSVSTLTIQRTQQEDSAVYLCASSSEFSNQPQHFGDGTRLSIL.

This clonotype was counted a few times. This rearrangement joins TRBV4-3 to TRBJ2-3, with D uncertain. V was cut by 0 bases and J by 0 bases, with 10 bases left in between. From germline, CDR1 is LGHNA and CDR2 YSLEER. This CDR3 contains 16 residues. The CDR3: CASSQETPGSTDTQYF. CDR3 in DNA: TGCGCCAGCAGCCAAGAAACGCCAGGAAGCACAGATACGCAGTATTTT.

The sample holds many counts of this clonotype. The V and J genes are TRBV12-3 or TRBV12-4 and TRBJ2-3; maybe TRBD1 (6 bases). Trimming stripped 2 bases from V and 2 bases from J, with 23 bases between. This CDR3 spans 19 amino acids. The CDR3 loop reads CASSLFQMSYRDFTDTQYF. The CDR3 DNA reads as TGTGCCAGCAGTTTATTTCAAATGTCGTACAGGGATTTCACAGATACGCAGTATTTT.

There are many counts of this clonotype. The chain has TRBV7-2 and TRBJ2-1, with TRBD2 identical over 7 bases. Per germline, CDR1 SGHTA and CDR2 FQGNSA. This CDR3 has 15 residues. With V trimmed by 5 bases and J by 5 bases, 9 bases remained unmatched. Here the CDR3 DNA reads TGTGCCAGCAGCCCAGTGGGGGGGGGTGACAATGAGCAGTTCTTC. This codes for CASSPVGGGDNEQFF.

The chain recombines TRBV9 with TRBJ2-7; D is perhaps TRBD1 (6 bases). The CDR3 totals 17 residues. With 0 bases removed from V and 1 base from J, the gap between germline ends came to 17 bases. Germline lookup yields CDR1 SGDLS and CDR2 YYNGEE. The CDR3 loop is CASSVVAGDAGSYEQYV. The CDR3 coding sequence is TGTGCCAGCAGCGTAGTGGCAGGGGACGCCGGATCCTACGAGCAGTACGTC.

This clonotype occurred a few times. CDR3 sequence: CASGLVPKDTEAFF. The CDR3 DNA reads as TGTGCCAGCGGCTTAGTACCCAAGGACACTGAAGCTTTCTTT. This rearrangement joins TRBV27 to TRBJ1-1, with D unclear. CDR1 and CDR2 (germline): MNHEY, SMNVEV (reference sequence). Between the trimmed V and J ends, which lost 8 bases and 3 bases, there was a span of 16 bases. There are 14 residues in the CDR3.

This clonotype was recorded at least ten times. CDR3 residues: CASSLTGGNQPQHF. The CDR3 DNA reads TGTGCCAGCAGCCTTACAGGGGGCAATCAGCCCCAGCATTTT. V and J are TRBV9 and TRBJ1-5, with TRBD1 matching over 7 bases. This CDR3 region has 14 residues. V shed 4 bases, J shed 2 bases, and the junction held 3 bases outside the gene matches. In germline, CDR1 is SGDLS, CDR2 YYNGEE.

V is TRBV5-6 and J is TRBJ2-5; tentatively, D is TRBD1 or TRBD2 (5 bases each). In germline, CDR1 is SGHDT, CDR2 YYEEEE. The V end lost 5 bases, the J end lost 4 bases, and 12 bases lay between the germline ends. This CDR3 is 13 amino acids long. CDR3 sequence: CASRWGFSETQYF. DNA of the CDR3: TGTGCCAGCAGATGGGGGTTCTCAGAGACCCAGTACTTC. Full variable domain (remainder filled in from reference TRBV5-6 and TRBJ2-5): DAGVTQSPTHLIKTRGQQVTLRCSPKSGHDTVSWYQQALGQGPQFIFQYYEEEERQRGNFPDRFSGHQFPNYSSELNVNALLLGDSALYLCASRWGFSETQYFGPGTRLLVL.

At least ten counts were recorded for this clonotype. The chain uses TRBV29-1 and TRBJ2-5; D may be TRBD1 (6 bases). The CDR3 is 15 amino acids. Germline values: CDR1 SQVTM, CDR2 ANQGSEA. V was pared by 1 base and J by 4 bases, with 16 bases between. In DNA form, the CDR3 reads TGCAGCGTTGAAGGTTTCCCGGGACACCGAGAGACCCAGTACTTC. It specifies CSVEGFPGHRETQYF.

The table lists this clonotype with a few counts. This chain's CDR3 is CASSHPLSGGNTGELFF. CDR3 bases: TGCGCCAGCAGCCACCCGCTCAGCGGGGGGAACACCGGGGAGCTGTTTTTT. The rearrangement uses TRBV4-3 and TRBJ2-2, with 8 bases matching TRBD2. The V and J ends lost 3 bases and 1 base, in that order; junction bases with no gene match: 7. From germline, CDR1 is LGHNA and CDR2 YSLEER. The CDR3 runs 17 residues.

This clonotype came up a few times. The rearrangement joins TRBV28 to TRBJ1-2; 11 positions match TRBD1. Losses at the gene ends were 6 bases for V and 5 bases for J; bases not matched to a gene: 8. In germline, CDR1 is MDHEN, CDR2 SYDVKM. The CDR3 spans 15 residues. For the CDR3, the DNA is TGTGCCAGCAGCCTTACCGGGACAGGGGGGTATGGCTACACCTTC. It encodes CASSLTGTGGYGYTF.

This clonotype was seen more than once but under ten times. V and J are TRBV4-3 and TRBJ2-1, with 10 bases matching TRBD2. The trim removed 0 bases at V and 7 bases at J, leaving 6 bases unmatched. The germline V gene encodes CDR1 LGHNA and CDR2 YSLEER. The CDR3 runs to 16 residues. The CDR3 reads CASSQDKRGGYNEQFF. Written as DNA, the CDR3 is TGCGCCAGCAGCCAAGACAAGCGGGGGGGCTATAATGAGCAGTTCTTC.

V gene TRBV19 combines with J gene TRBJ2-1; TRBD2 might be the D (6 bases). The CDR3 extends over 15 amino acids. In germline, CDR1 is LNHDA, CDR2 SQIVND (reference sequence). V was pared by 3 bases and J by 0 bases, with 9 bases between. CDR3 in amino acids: CASSIAGSSYNEQFF. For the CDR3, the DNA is TGTGCCAGTAGTATTGCGGGGAGCTCCTACAATGAGCAGTTCTTC.

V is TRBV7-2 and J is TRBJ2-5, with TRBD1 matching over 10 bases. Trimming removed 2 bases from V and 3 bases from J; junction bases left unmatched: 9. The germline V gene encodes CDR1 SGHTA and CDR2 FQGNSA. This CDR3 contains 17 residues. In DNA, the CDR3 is TGTGCCAGCAGCTTACCCGGGACAGGGGCTCCGGAAGAGACCCAGTACTTC. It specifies CASSLPGTGAPEETQYF. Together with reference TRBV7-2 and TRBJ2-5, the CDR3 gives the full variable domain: GAGVSQSPSNKVTEKGKDVELRCDPISGHTALYWYRQSLGQGLEFLIYFQGNSAPDKSGLPSDRFSAERTGGSVSTLTIQRTQQEDSAVYLCASSLPGTGAPEETQYFGPGTRLLVL.

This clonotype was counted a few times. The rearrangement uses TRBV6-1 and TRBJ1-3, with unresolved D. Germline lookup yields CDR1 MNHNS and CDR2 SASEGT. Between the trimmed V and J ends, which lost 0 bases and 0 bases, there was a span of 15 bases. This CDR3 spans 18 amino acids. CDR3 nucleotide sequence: TGTGCCAGCAGTGAAGCGCCCCCAGGACGGAGCTCTGGAAACACCATATATTTT. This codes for CASSEAPPGRSSGNTIYF.

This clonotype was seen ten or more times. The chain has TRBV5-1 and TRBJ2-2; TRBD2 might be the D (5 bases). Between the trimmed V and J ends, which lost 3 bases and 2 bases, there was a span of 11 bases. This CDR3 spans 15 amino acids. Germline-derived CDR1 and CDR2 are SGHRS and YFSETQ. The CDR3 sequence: CASSSEGGNTGELFF. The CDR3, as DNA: TGCGCCAGCAGCTCAGAGGGCGGCAACACCGGGGAGCTGTTTTTT.

The CDR3, as DNA: TGTGCCAGCAGCCCCCAGGGGTCCTCGAACCCAAACACTGAAGCTTTCTTT. Amino acids: CASSPQGSSNPNTEAFF. This chain links TRBV5-6 with TRBJ1-1; a possible D gene is TRBD1 (6 bases). V gave up 4 bases and J gave up 2 bases, with 21 bases separating them. The CDR3 sequence is 17 residues long. Germline V gene lookup returns CDR1 SGHDT and CDR2 YYEEEE.

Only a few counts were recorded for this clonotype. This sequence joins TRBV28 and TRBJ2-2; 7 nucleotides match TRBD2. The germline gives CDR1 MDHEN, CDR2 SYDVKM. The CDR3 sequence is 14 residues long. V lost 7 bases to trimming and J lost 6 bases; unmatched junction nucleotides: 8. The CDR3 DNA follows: TGTGCCAGCACCCCCCCTACTAGCGCCGGGGAGCTGTTTTTT. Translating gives CASTPPTSAGELFF. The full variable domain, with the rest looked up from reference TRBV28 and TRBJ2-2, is DVKVTQSSRYLVKRTGEKVFLECVQDMDHENMFWYRQDPGLGLRLIYFSYDVKMKEKGDIPEGYSVSREKKERFSLILESASTNQTSMYLCASTPPTSAGELFFGEGSRLTVL.

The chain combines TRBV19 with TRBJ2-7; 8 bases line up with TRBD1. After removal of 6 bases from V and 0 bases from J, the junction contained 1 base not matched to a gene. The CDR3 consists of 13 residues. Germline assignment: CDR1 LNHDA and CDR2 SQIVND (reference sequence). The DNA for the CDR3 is TGTGCCAGTAGAGACAGGGGCTCCTACGAGCAGTACTTC. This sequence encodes CASRDRGSYEQYF.

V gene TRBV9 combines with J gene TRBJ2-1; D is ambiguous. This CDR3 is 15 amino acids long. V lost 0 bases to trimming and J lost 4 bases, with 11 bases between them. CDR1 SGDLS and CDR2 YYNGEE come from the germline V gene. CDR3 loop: CASSVVASQYNEQFF. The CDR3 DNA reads TGTGCCAGCAGCGTAGTGGCTAGTCAGTACAATGAGCAGTTCTTC.